These 14 T cell receptor beta chains came from one sample sequenced in a study of blood T cell repertoires in COVID-19. Using immunoSEQ multiplex PCR, the repertoire was profiled, and TCRdb retains in-frame clones only, with some absent. Among about 98,000 clones listed, roughly nine tenths were seen once. The sample taken for sequencing was peripheral blood. Source of these receptors: a man aged 50 to 59 with active COVID-19.

The chain links TRBV11-2 to TRBJ1-6; TRBD1 agrees at 8 bases. The CDR3 covers 16 residues. The germline V gene encodes CDR1 SGHAT and CDR2 FQNNGV. Trimming took 5 bases from V and 9 from J; bases not matched to a gene: 12. CDR3 DNA: TGTGCCAGCAGCAATTCATTCCGGGACAGGTCTTCACCCCTCCACTTT. This sequence encodes CASSNSFRDRSSPLHF.

V usage is TRBV6-6 and J usage is TRBJ2-1, with TRBD2 identical over 10 bases. CDR3 size: 15 residues. V was pared by 8 bases and J by 2 bases, with 6 bases of the junction left unmatched. Germline V CDR1 and CDR2: MNHNY, SVGAGI (reference sequence). The CDR3 nucleotides read TGTGCCAGCTTTGAGCGGGGGGGCACCTACAATGAGCAGTTCTTC. Residues: CASFERGGTYNEQFF.

This clone turned up a few times. This sequence joins TRBV12-3 or TRBV12-4 and TRBJ2-7; maybe TRBD2 (5 bases). V was pared by 3 bases and J by 4 bases, with 7 bases between. The CDR3 is 12 amino acids. CDR3 loop: CASSFWEYEQYF. The CDR3 DNA sequence: TGTGCCAGCAGTTTTTGGGAGTACGAGCAGTACTTC.

V and J are TRBV7-2 and TRBJ1-2; D remains unclear. Germline lookup yields CDR1 SGHTA and CDR2 FQGNSA. This CDR3 spans 12 amino acids. V was shortened by 4 bases and J by 7 bases, with 10 bases between the two germline ends. Here the CDR3 reads CASSSQPGGYTF. The CDR3 DNA follows: TGTGCCAGCAGCTCTCAACCCGGTGGCTACACCTTC. Full variable domain (rest looked up from reference TRBV7-2 and TRBJ1-2): GAGVSQSPSNKVTEKGKDVELRCDPISGHTALYWYRQSLGQGLEFLIYFQGNSAPDKSGLPSDRFSAERTGGSVSTLTIQRTQQEDSAVYLCASSSQPGGYTFGSGTRLTVV.

The chain uses TRBV6-5 and TRBJ2-7; no clear D gene. Germline CDR1 and CDR2: MNHEY and SVGAGI. Trimming took 5 bases from V and 2 from J, leaving 10 bases between them. This CDR3 has 13 amino acids. CDR3 bases: TGTGCCAGCAGTCGCAGGTCTACCTACGAGCAGTACTTC. This encodes CASSRRSTYEQYF.

This clone has a single count. The chain is built from TRBV5-1 and TRBJ2-1; 8 bases map to TRBD2. Germline loops: CDR1 SGHRS, CDR2 YFSETQ. J lost 2 bases, V lost 4 bases, and 8 bases had no gene match. CDR3 length: 16 residues. In nucleotides, the CDR3 is TGCGCCAGCAGCGGGCGACTAGCGATGACCTACAATGAGCAGTTCTTC. Translated: CASSGRLAMTYNEQFF.

This rearrangement joins TRBV7-8 to TRBJ1-1; D is uncertain. This CDR3 is 13 amino acids long. Germline V gene sequence: CDR1 SGHVS, CDR2 FQNEAQ. V gave up 1 base and J gave up 1 base, with 4 bases separating them. The CDR3 sequence: CASSLVQNTEAFF. The CDR3 DNA follows: TGTGCCAGCAGCTTAGTTCAGAACACTGAAGCTTTCTTT.

The V gene is TRBV2, the J gene TRBJ1-6, with TRBD1 identical over 9 bases. Germline V CDR1 and CDR2: SNHLY, FYNNEI. This CDR3 spans 14 amino acids. The J segment lost 9 bases and the V segment lost 6 bases, leaving 6 bases of the junction unmatched. CDR3: CASSGGQGPSPLHF. In DNA, the CDR3 is TGTGCCAGCAGCGGGGGACAGGGTCCTTCACCCCTCCACTTT.

V usage is TRBV5-4 and J usage is TRBJ1-2; perhaps TRBD1 as D (5 bases). Trimming left V 4 bases short and J 1 base short, with 17 bases between. Germline lookup yields CDR1 SGHNT and CDR2 YYREEE (reference sequence). The length of the CDR3 is 16 residues. The chain's CDR3 is CASSLAPGPGNYGYTF. The DNA of the CDR3 is TGTGCCAGCAGCCTCGCGCCAGGGCCTGGTAACTATGGCTACACCTTC. Full variable domain (missing parts from reference TRBV5-4 and TRBJ1-2): ETGVTQSPTHLIKTRGQQVTLRCSSQSGHNTVSWYQQALGQGPQFIFQYYREEENGRGNFPPRFSGLQFPNYSSELNVNALELDDSALYLCASSLAPGPGNYGYTFGSGTRLTVV.

The rearrangement joins TRBV5-1 to TRBJ2-1; 8 positions agree with TRBD1. Germline V gene lookup returns CDR1 SGHRS and CDR2 YFSETQ. This CDR3 region has 16 residues. V lost 4 bases and J lost 9; bases outside the gene matches: 15. CDR3 sequence reads: CASSGIRTGKIGEQFF. The CDR3 region has the DNA TGCGCCAGCAGCGGGATCAGGACAGGGAAAATAGGTGAGCAGTTCTTC.

J is TRBJ1-1 and V is TRBV6-4; 8 bases match TRBD1. Germline V gene data show CDR1 as MRHNA and CDR2 as SNTAGT. Trimming removed 2 bases from V and 1 base from J; junction bases left unmatched: 6. The CDR3 sequence is 16 residues long. CDR3 nucleotides: TGTGCCAGCAGTGACAAGACCGGGACAGGGAACACTGAAGCTTTCTTT. Its protein is CASSDKTGTGNTEAFF.

The J gene is TRBJ1-2, the V gene TRBV7-9; 8 nucleotides match TRBD1. Germline values: CDR1 SEHNR, CDR2 FQNEAQ (reference sequence). V trimming: 1 base; J trimming: 8 bases; junction bases outside the gene matches: 12. CDR3 length equals 16 residues. The CDR3 is CASSLGSGTGGGGYTF. The CDR3 DNA is TGTGCCAGCAGCTTAGGTTCGGGGACAGGCGGCGGAGGCTACACCTTC.

V and J are TRBV19 and TRBJ2-1; a weak D match, TRBD2 (6 bases). Germline lookup yields CDR1 LNHDA and CDR2 SQIVND (reference sequence). V dropped 4 bases and J dropped 4 bases, with 14 bases sitting between them. CDR3 size: 15 residues. The CDR3 sequence: CASSKLARSYNEQFF. For the CDR3, the DNA is TGTGCCAGTAGTAAGCTAGCGCGTTCTTACAATGAGCAGTTCTTC.

The gene calls are TRBV6-5 and TRBJ1-2; D might be TRBD1 (6 bases). The CDR3 is made up of 13 amino acids. V shed 6 bases and J shed 3 bases, with 11 bases lying between them. Germline assignment: CDR1 MNHEY and CDR2 SVGAGI. Here the CDR3 DNA reads TGTGCCAGCAGGACGACAGGTCACTATGGCTACACCTTC. Translation: CASRTTGHYGYTF.